Listed below are T cell receptor beta chains from one sample, sequenced in a study of breast tumors, draining lymph nodes, adjacent tissues. TCRdb reanalysed the multiplex PCR reads using MiXCR and keeps one entry per CDR3 protein. This table has approximately 180,000 distinct CDR3 sequences, 30% to 35% appearing once. Sequencing was done on a sample of axillary lymph node tissue. The receptors shown here come from a female donor with breast cancer. Some clones in this sample may be carry-over from other donors' samples. The CDR3 runs from the conserved cysteine through the conserved F or W. A D gene is named only where the DNA matches it firmly. The size field is filled for only some rows; it gives once, few, many or a size class.

d_call | clone_size | j_call | v_call | cdr3_nt | cdr3_aa
. | many | TRBJ2-7 | TRBV28 | TGTGCCAGCAGTTTTCAGGGTACCCCCTACGAGCAGTACTTC | CASSFQGTPYEQYF
. | . | TRBJ2-2 | TRBV20-1 | TGCAGTGCTAGAGGTCCCGCCGGGGAGCTGTTTTTT | CSARGPAGELFF
TRBD1 | . | TRBJ2-3 | TRBV15 | TGTGCCACCAGCAGAGAAGGGGGCTATGAACACACAACAGATACGCAGTATTTT | CATSREGGYEHTTDTQYF
. | many | TRBJ1-5 | TRBV28 | TGTGCCAGCAGTTTAGGGTCGCTGAATCAGCCCCAGCATTTT | CASSLGSLNQPQHF
. | once | TRBJ1-6 | TRBV25-1 | TGTACCTGCAGTGTGGCGGCCCCAAATTCACCCCTCCACTTT | CTCSVAAPNSPLHF
TRBD1 | . | TRBJ1-6 | TRBV10-2 | TGCGCCAGCAGAGCGACAGGGAATAATTCACCCCTCCACTTT | CASRATGNNSPLHF
. | many | TRBJ2-1 | TRBV29-1 | TGCAGCGGACTCTCGGGGTACAATGAGCAGTTCTTC | CSGLSGYNEQFF
TRBD1 | . | TRBJ1-4 | TRBV7-9 | TGTGCCAGCAGCTTCCAGACAGGGAATGAGAAACTGTCTTTT | CASSFQTGNEKLSF
TRBD2 | . | TRBJ2-2 | TRBV10-3 | TGTGCCATCAGCGGACTAGCGGGGGTCCCCGTATGGGGGGAGCTGTTTTTT | CAISGLAGVPVWGELFF
TRBD1 | . | TRBJ2-5 | TRBV5-1 | TGCGCCAGCAGCTTGACAGGGGCTCAAGACACCCAGTACTTC | CASSLTGAQDTQYF
. | many | TRBJ2-7 | TRBV9 | TGTGCCAGCAGCGTAGCCTCAGGCGGGGCAGGGGAGCAGTACTTC | CASSVASGGAGEQYF
. | . | TRBJ1-4 | TRBV12-3/TRBV12-4 | TGTGCCAGCAGTTTGCCCTCTGGAACTAATGAAAAACTGTTTTTT | CASSLPSGTNEKLFF
TRBD1 | many | TRBJ1-6 | TRBV18 | TGTGCCAGCTCGACAGGGCCTAATTCACCCCTCCACTTT | CASSTGPNSPLHF
. | many | TRBJ2-7 | TRBV12-3/TRBV12-4 | TGTGCCAGCAGTCAATGGGACGGGACCTACGAGCAGTACTTC | CASSQWDGTYEQYF
TRBD2 | many | TRBJ2-3 | TRBV7-8 | TGTGCCAGCAGCAAGCTTCTAGCGGGGGGCAGGGATACGCAGTATTTT | CASSKLLAGGRDTQYF
. | . | TRBJ2-1 | TRBV19 | TGTGCTAGAAGGACGAATGAGCAGTTCTTC | CARRTNEQFF
TRBD1 | many | TRBJ2-1 | TRBV2 | TGTGCCAGCAGAACCGGGACAGTATACAATGAGCAGTTCTTC | CASRTGTVYNEQFF
TRBD1 | many | TRBJ1-6 | TRBV11-1 | TGTGCCAGCAGCTTAGTCGGGACAGGAAATTCACCCCTCCACTTT | CASSLVGTGNSPLHF
. | many | TRBJ1-2 | TRBV27 | TGTGCCAGCGGACGGGTCGGGGGTGGCTACACCTTC | CASGRVGGGYTF
. | . | TRBJ1-3 | TRBV3-1 | TGCGCCAGCAGCCGAGATCGAGGCAGCTACTCTGGAAACACCATATATTTT | CASSRDRGSYSGNTIYF
. | . | TRBJ1-2 | TRBV14 | TGTGCCAGCAGCCAAGTGGACTTCATGGGCTATGGCTACACCTTC | CASSQVDFMGYGYTF
. | many | TRBJ2-3 | TRBV5-4 | TGTGCCAGCAGCCCGGACAAGGGGGTTGGTACGCAGTATTTT | CASSPDKGVGTQYF
. | . | TRBJ2-5 | TRBV20-1 | TGCAGTGCTATTCAGGTCTACCAAGAGACCCAGTACTTC | CSAIQVYQETQYF
. | many | TRBJ1-2 | TRBV29-1 | TGCAGCGTTTCCAGGGGCAACTATGGCTACACCTTC | CSVSRGNYGYTF
TRBD2 | many | TRBJ2-1 | TRBV2 | TGTGCCAGCAAGGGGACTAGCGGATACAATGAGCAGTTCTTC | CASKGTSGYNEQFF
. | few | TRBJ2-7 | TRBV6-2/TRBV6-3 | TGTGCCAGCAGTCACCCGGAGGCCCTTAACGAGCAGTACTTC | CASSHPEALNEQYF
. | many | TRBJ2-3 | TRBV7-6 | TGTGCCAGCAGCTTAGGTATCGGCAGGGCAGGAACAGATACGCAGTATTTT | CASSLGIGRAGTDTQYF
TRBD2 | many | TRBJ2-3 | TRBV18 | TGTGCCAGCTCTTCCTGGACTAGCGGTAGCACAGATACGCAGTATTTT | CASSSWTSGSTDTQYF
TRBD2 | many | TRBJ2-7 | TRBV15 | TGTGCCACCAGCAGAGAGTCGGGAGGACCCTACGAGCAGTACTTC | CATSRESGGPYEQYF
. | many | TRBJ2-3 | TRBV5-5 | TGTGCCAGCAGCTTAATCGCCGCCGGGTTGAATACGCAGTATTTT | CASSLIAAGLNTQYF
. | few | TRBJ1-2 | TRBV28 | TGTGCCAGCATGGACAGCTATGGCTACACCTTC | CASMDSYGYTF
. | . | TRBJ2-7 | TRBV7-9 | TGTGTCAGCGGCAGGGACGGCTACGAGCAGTACTTC | CVSGRDGYEQYF
. | . | TRBJ1-2 | TRBV27 | TGTGCCAGCAGTTCTCGGGACAAGGGATTTTGGGGCTACACCTTC | CASSSRDKGFWGYTF
TRBD2 | once | TRBJ2-2 | TRBV12-3/TRBV12-4 | TGTGCCAGCGCAAGCGGGGGGAGCTCCTACGAGCTGTTTTTT | CASASGGSSYELFF
. | many | TRBJ1-1 | TRBV29-1 | TGCAGCGTCCGTGACGGGCACACTGAAGCTTTCTTT | CSVRDGHTEAFF
. | few | TRBJ2-3 | TRBV28 | TGTGCCAGCAGTCACCTCCCGGCCGGGACGCAGTATTTT | CASSHLPAGTQYF
. | . | TRBJ2-5 | TRBV12-3/TRBV12-4 | TGTGCCAGCAGTTTGAGTGATGGGACCCAGTACTTC | CASSLSDGTQYF
. | many | TRBJ2-2 | TRBV20-1 | TGCAGTGCTAGTGGCTGGCTAGCTGGGGTGACCGGGGAGCTGTTTTTT | CSASGWLAGVTGELFF
TRBD2 | . | TRBJ2-7 | TRBV10-3 | TGTGCCATCGGCCGGACTAGCCCCGACGAGCAGTACTTC | CAIGRTSPDEQYF
. | many | TRBJ2-7 | TRBV6-5 | TGTGCCAGCAGTCACGCTACCGGGACACCCTACGAGCAGTACTTC | CASSHATGTPYEQYF
TRBD2 | . | TRBJ2-1 | TRBV15 | TGTGCCAGCAGTTCTCTAGCGGGAGGGCCCTCCAATGAGCAGTTCTTC | CASSSLAGGPSNEQFF
. | many | TRBJ1-3 | TRBV28 | TGTGCCAGCAGTCAGATAGGGGGGGACCCTGGAAACACCATATATTTT | CASSQIGGDPGNTIYF
TRBD1 | many | TRBJ1-5 | TRBV7-9 | TGTGCCAGCAGCCTCGGGACAGGGCAGCAGCCCCAGCATTTT | CASSLGTGQQPQHF
TRBD1 | . | TRBJ2-5 | TRBV20-1 | TGCAGTGCAAAGGGACAGGGGGCAGCCCAGTACTTC | CSAKGQGAAQYF
TRBD2 | . | TRBJ2-3 | TRBV13 | TGTGCCAGCAGCTCCCGGGAGGAGGGCGATATGCAGTATTTT | CASSSREEGDMQYF
. | . | TRBJ2-7 | TRBV6-5 | TGTGCCAGCAGTCCTTCGGGACGGCTCTACGAGCAGTACTTC | CASSPSGRLYEQYF
TRBD1 | many | TRBJ1-5 | TRBV18 | TGTGCCAGCTCAGCGTCCAGGGGGGACAATCAGCCCCAGCATTTT | CASSASRGDNQPQHF
. | many | TRBJ2-1 | TRBV7-2 | TGTGCCAGCAGCTTAGGTCGGGCGCGGATCTACAATGAGCAGTTCTTC | CASSLGRARIYNEQFF
. | many | TRBJ2-7 | TRBV7-6 | TGTGCCAGCAGCCGCAACCCCTGGGGGCTGGATGAGCAGTACTTC | CASSRNPWGLDEQYF
TRBD2 | . | TRBJ2-1 | TRBV9 | TGTGCCAGCAGTAGCGGGGGGGCCAACAATGAGCAGTTCTTC | CASSSGGANNEQFF
TRBD2 | . | TRBJ2-5 | TRBV2 | TGTGCCAGCACCTGGGGGGGTAAGCAGCCCCAGTACTTC | CASTWGGKQPQYF
. | many | TRBJ2-3 | TRBV19 | TGTGCCAGTAGTATAGTTGGGGGGCCAACAGATACGCAGTATTTT | CASSIVGGPTDTQYF
. | . | TRBJ2-2 | TRBV7-9 | TGTGCCAGCAGCTCCTTACGGGAACCCTCTGGAAACACCGGGGAGCTGTTTTTT | CASSSLREPSGNTGELFF
. | . | TRBJ1-1 | TRBV9 | TGTGCCAGCAGCGTCGGAGTTGTGAACACTGAAGCTTTCTTT | CASSVGVVNTEAFF